The rows below give T cell receptor beta chains drawn from one sample of a study of cytomegalovirus exposure and HLA in healthy donors. Libraries were prepared by immunoSEQ multiplex PCR; TCRdb keeps only in-frame clonotypes and omits some of them. Of about 150,000 clones in the sample, approximately 73% were seen once. The sample comprised PBMCs. The receptor set was obtained from a woman younger than 35 in good health and CMV-seronegative. CDR3s include the opening cysteine and the closing phenylalanine or tryptophan. Fields, in order: CDR3 length, clone size, D gene, V gene, J gene, CDR3 protein, CDR3 DNA. A D gene is named only where the DNA matches it firmly. Clone size is not always given. Where it is, it says once, few, many or a class for expanded clones.

14	NA	TRBD1	TRBV28	TRBJ1-5	CASSSWDRNQPQHF	TGTGCCAGCAGTTCATGGGACAGGAATCAGCCCCAGCATTTT
12	NA	TRBD2	TRBV28	TRBJ2-3	CASSKAGNTQYF	TGTGCCAGCAGTAAAGCGGGGAATACGCAGTATTTT
15	NA	NA	TRBV4-2	TRBJ1-1	CASSQDFGQTRGAFF	TGTGCCAGCAGCCAAGATTTCGGGCAGACAAGGGGAGCTTTCTTT
17	NA	TRBD1	TRBV29-1	TRBJ1-1	CSVGGELTGGADTEAFF	TGCAGCGTGGGGGGGGAATTGACAGGGGGCGCGGATACTGAAGCTTTCTTT
14	NA	NA	TRBV15	TRBJ2-5	CATSRTGSWETQYF	TGTGCCACCAGCCGGACTGGTAGTTGGGAGACCCAGTACTTC
16	few	TRBD2	TRBV4-1	TRBJ2-7	CASSLGLAGAVHEQYF	TGCGCCAGCAGCCTCGGACTAGCGGGGGCTGTTCACGAGCAGTACTTC
13	NA	NA	TRBV6-6	TRBJ2-1	CASYRDTSDEQFF	TGTGCCAGCTATAGGGACACCTCCGATGAGCAGTTCTTC
13	few	NA	TRBV7-2	TRBJ1-1	CASSLGGTLEAFF	TGTGCCAGCAGCTTAGGGGGCACCCTCGAAGCTTTCTTT
16	NA	TRBD1	TRBV9	TRBJ1-3	CASSARTGLGGNTIYF	TGTGCCAGCAGCGCCCGGACAGGGCTGGGAGGAAACACCATATATTTT
12	NA	NA	TRBV6-1	TRBJ1-3	CASSSEQGTIYF	TGTGCCAGCAGTTCTGAGCAGGGGACCATATATTTT
15	NA	NA	TRBV5-1	TRBJ1-2	CASRFEAGIVYGYTF	TGCGCCAGCAGATTTGAGGCAGGGATAGTCTATGGCTACACCTTC
17	few	TRBD1	TRBV5-1	TRBJ1-6	CASSLGTGGIFNSPLHF	TGCGCCAGCAGCCTAGGGACAGGGGGGATTTTTAATTCACCCCTCCACTTT
17	NA	TRBD2	TRBV4-3	TRBJ2-1	CASSPGLAPSSYNEQFF	TGCGCCAGCAGCCCCGGACTAGCACCGAGCTCCTACAATGAGCAGTTCTTC
17	NA	NA	TRBV19	TRBJ1-5	CASSTQEQVLINQPQHF	TGTGCCAGTAGTACACAAGAACAGGTCCTTATCAATCAGCCCCAGCATTTT
16	NA	NA	TRBV27	TRBJ2-1	CASRPRTGPDYNEQFF	TGTGCCAGCAGACCTAGAACAGGCCCAGACTACAATGAGCAGTTCTTC